The subject of this entry is one T cell receptor beta chain. Libraries were prepared by immunoSEQ multiplex PCR; TCRdb keeps only in-frame clonotypes and omits some of them. The sample holds roughly 120,000 clones, 75% to 80% seen once. This record belongs to a study of blood T cell repertoires in COVID-19. Germline-derived CDR1 and CDR2 are LGHNA and YNFKEQ. The CDR3 length is 14 residues. V dropped 0 bases and J dropped 9 bases, with 15 bases sitting between them. The receptor was derived from a woman at least 80 years old with active or convalescent COVID-19. The V and J genes are TRBV4-2 and TRBJ2-7; D gene unclear. The sequenced material came from peripheral blood. The CDR3 reads CASSQDALYDGQYF. The DNA for the CDR3 is TGTGCCAGCAGCCAAGATGCTCTCTACGATGGGCAGTACTTC.